This T cell receptor beta chain was recorded in a study of cytomegalovirus exposure and HLA in healthy donors. The PCR used 60 Vbeta and 13 Jbeta primers. Generated by immunoSEQ multiplex PCR, the TCRdb table keeps only in-frame clones and is missing some. Found here are some 110,000 clones, about four fifths of them singletons; the top ten hold 2.5% to 3%. The TCR comes from a woman aged 18-29 years in good health and CMV-seropositive. Input material: PBMCs.

This chain's CDR3 is CASSQGDSGRFYEQYF. The DNA of the CDR3 is TGCGCCAGCAGCCAAGGAGATAGCGGGAGATTCTACGAGCAGTACTTC. V is TRBV4-1 and J is TRBJ2-7; 9 bases match TRBD2. The CDR3 spans 16 residues. CDR1 is MGHRA, CDR2 YSYEKL, per germline. The V and J ends lost 1 base and 3 bases, in that order; junction bases with no gene match: 7.